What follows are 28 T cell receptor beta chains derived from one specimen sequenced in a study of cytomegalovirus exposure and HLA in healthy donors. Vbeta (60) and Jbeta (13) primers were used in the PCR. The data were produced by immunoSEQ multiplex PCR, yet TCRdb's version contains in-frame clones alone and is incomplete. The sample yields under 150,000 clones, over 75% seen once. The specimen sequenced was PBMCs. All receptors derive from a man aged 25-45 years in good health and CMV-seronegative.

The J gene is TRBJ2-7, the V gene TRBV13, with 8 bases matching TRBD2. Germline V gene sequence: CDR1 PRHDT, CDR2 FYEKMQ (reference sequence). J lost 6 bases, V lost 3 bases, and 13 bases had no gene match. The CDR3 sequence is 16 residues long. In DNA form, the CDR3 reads TGTGCCAGCAGCTTTTTTAGCAGAGCGGGGGACCTCGAGCAGTACTTC. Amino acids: CASSFFSRAGDLEQYF. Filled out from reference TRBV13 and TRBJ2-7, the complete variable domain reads AAGVIQSPRHLIKEKRETATLKCYPIPRHDTVYWYQQGPGQDPQFLISFYEKMQSDKGSIPDRFSAQQFSDYHSELNMSSLELGDSALYFCASSFFSRAGDLEQYFGPGTRLTVT.

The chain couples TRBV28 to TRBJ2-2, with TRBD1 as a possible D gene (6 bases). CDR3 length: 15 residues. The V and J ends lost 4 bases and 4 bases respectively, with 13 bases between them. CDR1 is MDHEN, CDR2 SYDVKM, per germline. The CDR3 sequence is CASSSTGHPTGELFF. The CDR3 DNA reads TGTGCCAGCAGTTCGACGGGACACCCCACCGGGGAGCTGTTTTTT.

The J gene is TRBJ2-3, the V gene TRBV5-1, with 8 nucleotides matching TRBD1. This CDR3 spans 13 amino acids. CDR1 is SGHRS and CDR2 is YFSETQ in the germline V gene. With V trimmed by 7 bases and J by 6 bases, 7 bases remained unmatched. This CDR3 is CASRGQVADTQYF. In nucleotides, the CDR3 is TGCGCCAGCCGGGGACAGGTGGCCGATACGCAGTATTTT.

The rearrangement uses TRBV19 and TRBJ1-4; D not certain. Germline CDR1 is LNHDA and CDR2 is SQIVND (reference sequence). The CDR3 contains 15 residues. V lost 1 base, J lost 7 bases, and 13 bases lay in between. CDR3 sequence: CASSIASSLLEKLFF. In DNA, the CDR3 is TGTGCCAGTAGTATAGCCTCGTCTTTACTTGAAAAACTGTTTTTT. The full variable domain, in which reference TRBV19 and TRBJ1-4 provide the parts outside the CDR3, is DGGITQSPKYLFRKEGQNVTLSCEQNLNHDAMYWYRQDPGQGLRLIYYSQIVNDFQKGDIAEGYSVSREKKESFPLTVTSAQKNPTAFYLCASSIASSLLEKLFFGSGTQLSVL.

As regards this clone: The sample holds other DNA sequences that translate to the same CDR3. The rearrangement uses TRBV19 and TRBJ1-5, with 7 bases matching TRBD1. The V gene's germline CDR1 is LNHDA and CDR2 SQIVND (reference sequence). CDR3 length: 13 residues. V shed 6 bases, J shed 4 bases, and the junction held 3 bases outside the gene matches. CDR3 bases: TGTGCCAGTAGCCGGGACAGAAATCAGCCCCAGCATTTT. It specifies CASSRDRNQPQHF.

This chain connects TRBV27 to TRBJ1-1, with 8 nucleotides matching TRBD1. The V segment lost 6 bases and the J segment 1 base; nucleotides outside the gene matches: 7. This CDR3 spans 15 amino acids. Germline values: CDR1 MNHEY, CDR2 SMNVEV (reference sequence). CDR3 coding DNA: TGTGCCAGCAGAAAAGGAGGGACAGGGAACACTGAAGCTTTCTTT. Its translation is CASRKGGTGNTEAFF.

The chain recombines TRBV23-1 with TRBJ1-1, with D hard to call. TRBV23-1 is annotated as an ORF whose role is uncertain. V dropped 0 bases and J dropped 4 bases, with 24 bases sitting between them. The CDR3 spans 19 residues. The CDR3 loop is CASSQSAWAPGGFSTEAFF. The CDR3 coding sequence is TGCGCCAGCAGTCAATCAGCCTGGGCCCCGGGAGGGTTTAGCACTGAAGCTTTCTTT.

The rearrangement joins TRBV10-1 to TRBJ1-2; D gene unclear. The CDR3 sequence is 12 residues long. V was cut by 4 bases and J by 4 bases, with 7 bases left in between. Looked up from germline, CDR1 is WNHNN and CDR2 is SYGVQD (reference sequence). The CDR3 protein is CASSGSTYGYTF. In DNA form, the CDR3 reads TGCGCCAGCAGTGGGAGTACCTATGGCTACACCTTC.

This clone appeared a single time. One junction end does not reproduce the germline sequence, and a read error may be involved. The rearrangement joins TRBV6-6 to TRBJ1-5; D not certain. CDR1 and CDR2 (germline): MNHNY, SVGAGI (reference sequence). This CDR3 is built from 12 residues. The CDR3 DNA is TGTGCCAGCAGTGGGAGCAATCAGCCCCAGAATTTT. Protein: CASSGSNQPQNF.

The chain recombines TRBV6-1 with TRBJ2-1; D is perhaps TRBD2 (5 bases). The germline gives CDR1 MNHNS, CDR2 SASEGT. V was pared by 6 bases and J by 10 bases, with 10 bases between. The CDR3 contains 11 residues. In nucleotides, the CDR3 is TGTGCCAGCAGATTTAGAGGGGAGCAGTTCTTC. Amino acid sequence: CASRFRGEQFF.

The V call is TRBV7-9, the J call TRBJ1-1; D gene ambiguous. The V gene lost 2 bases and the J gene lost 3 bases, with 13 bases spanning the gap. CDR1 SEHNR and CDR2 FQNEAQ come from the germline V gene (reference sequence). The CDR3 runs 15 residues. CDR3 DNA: TGTGCCAGCAGCTTAAGGCAAATCGGGGACACTGAAGCTTTCTTT. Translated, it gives CASSLRQIGDTEAFF.

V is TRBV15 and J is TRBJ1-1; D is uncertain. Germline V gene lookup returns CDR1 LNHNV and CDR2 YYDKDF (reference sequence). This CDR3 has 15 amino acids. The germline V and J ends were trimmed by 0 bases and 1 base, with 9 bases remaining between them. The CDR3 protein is CATSRDKGGNTEAFF. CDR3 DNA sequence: TGTGCCACCAGCAGAGATAAGGGAGGGAACACTGAAGCTTTCTTT. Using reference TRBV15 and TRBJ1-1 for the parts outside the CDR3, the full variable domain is DAMVIQNPRYQVTQFGKPVTLSCSQTLNHNVMYWYQQKSSQAPKLLFHYYDKDFNNEADTPDNFQSRRPNTSFCFLDIRSPGLGDTAMYLCATSRDKGGNTEAFFGQGTRLTVV.

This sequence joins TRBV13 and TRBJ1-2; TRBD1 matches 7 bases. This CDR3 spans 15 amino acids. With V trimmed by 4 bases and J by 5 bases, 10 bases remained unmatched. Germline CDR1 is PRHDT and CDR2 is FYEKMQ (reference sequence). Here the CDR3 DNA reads TGTGCCAGCAGCTCGCGACAGGGCGCTACGTATGGCTACACCTTC. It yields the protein CASSSRQGATYGYTF. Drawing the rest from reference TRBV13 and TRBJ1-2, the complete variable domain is AAGVIQSPRHLIKEKRETATLKCYPIPRHDTVYWYQQGPGQDPQFLISFYEKMQSDKGSIPDRFSAQQFSDYHSELNMSSLELGDSALYFCASSSRQGATYGYTFGSGTRLTVV.

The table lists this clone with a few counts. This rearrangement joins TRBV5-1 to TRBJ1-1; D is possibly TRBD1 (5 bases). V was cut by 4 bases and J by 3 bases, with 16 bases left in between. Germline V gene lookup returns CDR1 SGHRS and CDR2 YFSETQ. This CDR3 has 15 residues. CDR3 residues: CASSSVVTGDTEAFF. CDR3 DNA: TGCGCCAGCAGCAGTGTCGTGACGGGGGACACTGAAGCTTTCTTT.

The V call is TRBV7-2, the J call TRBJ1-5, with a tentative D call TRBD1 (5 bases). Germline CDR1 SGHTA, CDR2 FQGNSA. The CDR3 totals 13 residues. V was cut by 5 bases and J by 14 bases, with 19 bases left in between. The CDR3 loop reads CASSPADQGGKHF. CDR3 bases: TGTGCCAGCAGCCCGGCAGATCAGGGTGGGAAGCATTTT. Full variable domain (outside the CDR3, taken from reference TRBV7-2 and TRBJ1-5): GAGVSQSPSNKVTEKGKDVELRCDPISGHTALYWYRQSLGQGLEFLIYFQGNSAPDKSGLPSDRFSAERTGGSVSTLTIQRTQQEDSAVYLCASSPADQGGKHFGDGTRLSIL.

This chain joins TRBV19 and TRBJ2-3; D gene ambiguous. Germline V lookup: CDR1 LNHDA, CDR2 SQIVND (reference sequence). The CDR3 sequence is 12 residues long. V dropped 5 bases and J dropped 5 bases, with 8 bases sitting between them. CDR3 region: CASSFRRDTQYF. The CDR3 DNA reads TGTGCCAGTAGTTTTCGCAGAGATACGCAGTATTTT.

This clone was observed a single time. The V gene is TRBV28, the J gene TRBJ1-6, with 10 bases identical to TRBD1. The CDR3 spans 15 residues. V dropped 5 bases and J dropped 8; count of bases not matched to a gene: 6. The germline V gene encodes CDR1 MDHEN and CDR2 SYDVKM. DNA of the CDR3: TGTGCCAGCAGTACCCCCGGGACAGGGGATTCACCCCTCCACTTT. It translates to CASSTPGTGDSPLHF. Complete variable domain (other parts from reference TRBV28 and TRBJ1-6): DVKVTQSSRYLVKRTGEKVFLECVQDMDHENMFWYRQDPGLGLRLIYFSYDVKMKEKGDIPEGYSVSREKKERFSLILESASTNQTSMYLCASSTPGTGDSPLHFGNGTRLTVT.

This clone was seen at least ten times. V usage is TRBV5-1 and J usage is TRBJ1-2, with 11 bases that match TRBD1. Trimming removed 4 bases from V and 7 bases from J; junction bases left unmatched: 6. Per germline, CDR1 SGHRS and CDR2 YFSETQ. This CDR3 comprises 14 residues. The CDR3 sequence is CASSPGQGAVGYTF. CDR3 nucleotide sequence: TGCGCCAGCAGCCCCGGACAGGGGGCAGTTGGCTACACCTTC. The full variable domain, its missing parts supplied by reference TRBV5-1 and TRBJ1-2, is KAGVTQTPRYLIKTRGQQVTLSCSPISGHRSVSWYQQTPGQGLQFLFEYFSETQRNKGNFPGRFSGRQFSNSRSEMNVSTLELGDSALYLCASSPGQGAVGYTFGSGTRLTVV.

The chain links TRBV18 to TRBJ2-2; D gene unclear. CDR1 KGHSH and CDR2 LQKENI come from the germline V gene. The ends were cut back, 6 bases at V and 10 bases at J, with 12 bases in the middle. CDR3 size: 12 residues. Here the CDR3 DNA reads TGTGCCAGCTCCTTTTTGCGCGAGGAGCTGTTTTTT. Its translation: CASSFLREELFF.

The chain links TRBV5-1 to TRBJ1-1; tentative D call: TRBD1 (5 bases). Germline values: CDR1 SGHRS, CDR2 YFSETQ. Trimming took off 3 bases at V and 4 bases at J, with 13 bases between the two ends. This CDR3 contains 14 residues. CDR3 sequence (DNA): TGCGCCAGCAGCTCCTGGGGGGAGGTCACTGAAGCTTTCTTT. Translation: CASSSWGEVTEAFF.

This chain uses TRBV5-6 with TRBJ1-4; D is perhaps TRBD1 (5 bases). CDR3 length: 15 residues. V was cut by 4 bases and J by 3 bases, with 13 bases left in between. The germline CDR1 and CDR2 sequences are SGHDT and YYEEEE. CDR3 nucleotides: TGTGCCAGCAGCACCACAGGTACCCCTAATGAAAAACTGTTTTTT. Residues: CASSTTGTPNEKLFF.

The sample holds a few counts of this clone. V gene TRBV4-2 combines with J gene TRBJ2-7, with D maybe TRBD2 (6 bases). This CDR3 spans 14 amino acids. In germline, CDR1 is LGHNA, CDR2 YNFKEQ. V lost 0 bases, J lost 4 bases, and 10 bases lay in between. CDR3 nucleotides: TGTGCCAGCAGCCAAGATGGAGGGAATTACGAGCAGTACTTC. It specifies CASSQDGGNYEQYF.

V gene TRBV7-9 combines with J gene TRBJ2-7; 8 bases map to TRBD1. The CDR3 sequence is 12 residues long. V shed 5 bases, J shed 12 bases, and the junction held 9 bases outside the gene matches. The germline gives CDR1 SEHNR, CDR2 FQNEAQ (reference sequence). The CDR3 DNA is TGTGCCAGCAGCCAGGGGGGACAGGAGGTGTACTTC. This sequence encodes CASSQGGQEVYF. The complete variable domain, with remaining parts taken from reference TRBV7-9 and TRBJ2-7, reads DTGVSQNPRHKITKRGQNVTFRCDPISEHNRLYWYRQTLGQGPEFLTYFQNEAQLEKSRLLSDRFSAERPKGSFSTLEIQRTEQGDSAMYLCASSQGGQEVYFGPGTRLTVT.

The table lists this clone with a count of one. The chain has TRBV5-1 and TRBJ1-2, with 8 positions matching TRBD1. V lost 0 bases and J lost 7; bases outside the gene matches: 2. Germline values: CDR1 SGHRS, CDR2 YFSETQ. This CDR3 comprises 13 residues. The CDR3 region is CASSLDRGIGYTF. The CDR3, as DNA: TGCGCCAGCAGCTTGGACAGGGGGATTGGCTACACCTTC.

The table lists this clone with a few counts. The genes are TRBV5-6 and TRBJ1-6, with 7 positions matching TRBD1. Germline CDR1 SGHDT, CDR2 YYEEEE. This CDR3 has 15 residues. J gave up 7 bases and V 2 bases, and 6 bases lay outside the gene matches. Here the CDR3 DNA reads TGTGCCAGCAGCTTCCGTCAGGGGGGCAATTCACCCCTCCACTTT. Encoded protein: CASSFRQGGNSPLHF.

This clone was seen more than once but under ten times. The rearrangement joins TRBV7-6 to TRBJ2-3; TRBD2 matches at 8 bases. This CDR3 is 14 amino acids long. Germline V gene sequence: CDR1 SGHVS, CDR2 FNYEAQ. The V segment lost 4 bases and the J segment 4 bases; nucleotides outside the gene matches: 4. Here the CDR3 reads CASSWTSSADTQYF. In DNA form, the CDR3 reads TGTGCCAGCAGCTGGACTAGCAGCGCAGATACGCAGTATTTT.

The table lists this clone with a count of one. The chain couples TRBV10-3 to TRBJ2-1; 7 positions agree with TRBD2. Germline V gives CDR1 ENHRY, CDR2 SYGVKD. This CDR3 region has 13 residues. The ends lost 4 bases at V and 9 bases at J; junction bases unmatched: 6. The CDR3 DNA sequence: TGTGCCATCAGTGGGGGAGCGGGGCTTGAGCAGTTCTTC. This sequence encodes CAISGGAGLEQFF.

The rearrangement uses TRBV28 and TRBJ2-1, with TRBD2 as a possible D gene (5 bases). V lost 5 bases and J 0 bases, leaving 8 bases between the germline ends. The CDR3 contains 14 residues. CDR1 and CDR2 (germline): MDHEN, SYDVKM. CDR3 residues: CASSVASSYNEQFF. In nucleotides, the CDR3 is TGTGCCAGCAGTGTAGCGAGCTCCTACAATGAGCAGTTCTTC.